This is a list of T cell receptor beta chains from one sample in a study of memory CD4+ T cells and cytomegalovirus serostatus. The protocol was immunoSEQ multiplex PCR, while the TCRdb copy is restricted to in-frame clones and leaves out a portion. The sample lists about 96,000 clones, 75% to 85% seen once, with about 3.6% in the top ten. Specimen: memory CD4+ T cells from blood. The origin of the receptors is an adult in good health and CMV-seropositive. Each CDR3 is given with its conserved first and last residue. D genes are given only for firm matches. The size of a clone is reported for some rows only, either as once, few or many, or as a class for expanded clones.

D	V	size	length	J	DNA	CDR3
TRBD2	TRBV19	once	16	TRBJ2-7	TGTGCCAGTAGACTTCGGGGACTAGCGGGAGCCTACGAGCAGTACTTC	CASRLRGLAGAYEQYF
NA	TRBV12-2	NA	18	TRBJ2-2	TGTGCAAGTCGCTTAACATTAGCGGGATCGACTGGCACCGGGGAGCTGTTTTTT	CASRLTLAGSTGTGELFF
NA	TRBV30	NA	17	TRBJ1-5	TGTGCCTGGAGTTTAGCGTCCCCGGGACACCTCAATCAGCCCCAGCATTTT	CAWSLASPGHLNQPQHF
NA	TRBV27	few	17	TRBJ1-4	TGTGCCAGCAGTTTCGTCGGGGCAGGGCTCTCGTCCGAAAAACTGTTTTTT	CASSFVGAGLSSEKLFF
NA	TRBV9	NA	13	TRBJ2-7	TGTGCCAGCAGCGGGGCAGCCTCCTACGAGCAGTACTTC	CASSGAASYEQYF
NA	TRBV19	medium-sized	15	TRBJ1-2	TGTGCCAGTAGTATGAACAGACTAGCTAACTATGGCTACACCTTC	CASSMNRLANYGYTF
TRBD1	TRBV18	NA	16	TRBJ2-2	TGTGCCAGCTCACCTCCGGGACAGGGGCACACCGGGGAGCTGTTTTTT	CASSPPGQGHTGELFF
TRBD2	TRBV7-2	NA	17	TRBJ2-6	TGTGCCAGCAGCCCCATAGGCGGGGGGTCTGGGGCCAACGTCCTGACTTTC	CASSPIGGGSGANVLTF
NA	TRBV7-3	NA	14	TRBJ2-1	TGTGCCAGCAGCCCCCTAGGCGGATACAATGAGCAGTTCTTC	CASSPLGGYNEQFF
TRBD1	TRBV29-1	NA	15	TRBJ2-2	TGCAGCGCCGTAGACAGGGGTGCGAACACCGGGGAGCTGTTTTTT	CSAVDRGANTGELFF
TRBD2	TRBV27	NA	16	TRBJ2-7	TGTGCCAGCAGTTTAGTCAGCGGGAGGCCGGGAGACGAGCAGTACTTC	CASSLVSGRPGDEQYF
NA	TRBV6-5	once	13	TRBJ2-7	TGTGCCAGCTCCATACCGGGACTCCTGGAGCAGTACTTC	CASSIPGLLEQYF
TRBD2	TRBV5-4	NA	15	TRBJ2-1	TGTGCCAGCAGCGGGTGGACTAGCGGGAGCAATGAGCAGTTCTTC	CASSGWTSGSNEQFF